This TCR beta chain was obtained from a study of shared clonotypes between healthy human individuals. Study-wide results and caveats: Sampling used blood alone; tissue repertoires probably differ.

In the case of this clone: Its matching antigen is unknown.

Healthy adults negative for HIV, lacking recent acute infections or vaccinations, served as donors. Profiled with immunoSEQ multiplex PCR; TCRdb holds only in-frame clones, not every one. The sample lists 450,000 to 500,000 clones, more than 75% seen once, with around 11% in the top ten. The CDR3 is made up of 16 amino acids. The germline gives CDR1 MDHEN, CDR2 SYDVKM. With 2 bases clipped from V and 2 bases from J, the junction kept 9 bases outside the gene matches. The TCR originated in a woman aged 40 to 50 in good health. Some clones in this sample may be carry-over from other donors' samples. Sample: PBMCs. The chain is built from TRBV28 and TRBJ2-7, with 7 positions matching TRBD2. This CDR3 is CASSLATRESPYEQYF. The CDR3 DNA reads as TGTGCCAGCAGTTTAGCTACGCGGGAGAGTCCCTACGAGCAGTACTTC.